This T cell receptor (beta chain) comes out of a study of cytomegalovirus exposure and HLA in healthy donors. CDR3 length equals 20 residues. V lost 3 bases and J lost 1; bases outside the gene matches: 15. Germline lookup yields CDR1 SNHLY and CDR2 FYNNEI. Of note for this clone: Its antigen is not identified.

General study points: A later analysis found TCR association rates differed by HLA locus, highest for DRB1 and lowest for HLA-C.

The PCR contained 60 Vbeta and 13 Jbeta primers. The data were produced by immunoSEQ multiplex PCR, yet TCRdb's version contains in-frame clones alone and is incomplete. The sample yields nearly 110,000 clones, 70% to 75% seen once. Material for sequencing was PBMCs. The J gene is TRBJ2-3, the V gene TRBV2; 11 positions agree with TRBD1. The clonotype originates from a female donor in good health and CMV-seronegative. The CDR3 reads CASSDGGLGQGARGTDTQYF. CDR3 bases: TGTGCCAGCAGTGACGGTGGGTTAGGACAGGGGGCGCGCGGCACAGATACGCAGTATTTT.